One sample yielded the 8 T cell receptor beta chains listed below, sequenced in a study of T cells in Graves' hyperthyroidism and ophthalmopathy. TCR beta CDR3 sequences were amplified from RNA transcripts. RT-PCR in the first round (using the HTBI primer set) targeted the TCR CDR3. One entry per CDR3 protein, called by TCRdb with MiXCR from the multiplex PCR reads. The sample holds roughly 300,000 distinct CDR3 sequences, around a quarter seen once. Material for sequencing was blood. The receptors come from a man between 35 and 55 years old with Graves' hyperthyroidism that later progressed to Graves' ophthalmopathy.

This clonotype was recorded many times. The gene calls are TRBV28 and TRBJ1-5, with a possible D match to TRBD1 (5 bases). V was shortened by 6 bases and J by 3 bases, with 12 bases between the two germline ends. CDR3 length: 14 amino acids. Germline-derived CDR1 and CDR2 are MDHEN and SYDVKM. In nucleotides, the CDR3 is TGTGCCAGCAGGCCCGGGACCATCAATCAGCCCCAGCATTTT. This encodes CASRPGTINQPQHF.

This clonotype was found many times. The chain recombines TRBV28 with TRBJ1-1; TRBD1 agrees at 8 bases. V lost 6 bases to trimming and J lost 7 bases; unmatched junction nucleotides: 10. This CDR3 is built from 14 residues. Germline assignment: CDR1 MDHEN and CDR2 SYDVKM. The CDR3 region has the DNA TGTGCCAGCAGGGGGAGGACAGGGCTTCTTGAAGCTTTCTTT. Translation: CASRGRTGLLEAFF.

This rearrangement joins TRBV6-2 or TRBV6-3 to TRBJ2-7; weak D call: TRBD2 (5 bases). The germline gives CDR1 MNHEY, CDR2 SVGEGT. This CDR3 spans 13 amino acids. V was pared by 5 bases and J by 6 bases, with 14 bases between. Written as DNA, the CDR3 is TGTGCCAGCAGTGTGCTTAGCCGGGGCGAGCAGTACTTC. This codes for CASSVLSRGEQYF.

This clonotype was seen at least ten times. The chain links TRBV29-1 to TRBJ1-2; possibly TRBD1 for D (5 bases). The germline gives CDR1 SQVTM, CDR2 ANQGSEA. There are 17 residues in the CDR3. The V gene lost 0 bases and the J gene lost 4 bases, with 21 bases spanning the gap. The CDR3 DNA is TGCAGCGTTGAAGATATTGATGCCGGGACCAAAGGCTATGGCTACACCTTC. This encodes CSVEDIDAGTKGYGYTF.

This clonotype was picked up many times. The rearrangement links TRBV28 to TRBJ1-3, with D uncertain. The CDR3 is made up of 15 amino acids. V lost 3 bases, J lost 3 bases, and 12 bases lay in between. Germline CDR1 is MDHEN and CDR2 is SYDVKM. The CDR3 nucleotides are TGTGCCAGCAGTTTCGGGCAGCTAGTTGGAAACACCATATATTTT. Its translation is CASSFGQLVGNTIYF.

The chain joins TRBV6-1 to TRBJ1-1, with D uncertain. The germline CDR1 and CDR2 sequences are MNHNS and SASEGT. This CDR3 contains 13 residues. V lost 7 bases and J lost 1, with 10 bases in between. This chain's CDR3 is CASKGRKNTEAFF. CDR3 nucleotide sequence: TGTGCCAGCAAAGGACGGAAGAACACTGAAGCTTTCTTT.

This clonotype showed up just once. The chain recombines TRBV6-1 with TRBJ2-5; 10 nucleotides align to TRBD1. Germline V gene data show CDR1 as MNHNS and CDR2 as SASEGT. Unmatched junction bases numbered 3, after V lost 6 bases and J lost 5 bases. The CDR3 contains 13 residues. CDR3 amino acids: CASRTGGMETQYF. For the CDR3, the DNA is TGTGCCAGCAGGACAGGGGGCATGGAGACCCAGTACTTC.

In regard to this clonotype: One base away lies a much larger clone, so this may be a sequencing read error. The J gene is TRBJ2-5, the V gene TRBV6-5, with D unclear. CDR3 length equals 16 residues. Germline lookup yields CDR1 MNHEY and CDR2 SVGAGI. The CDR3 loop is CANIPLQESEQEIQYF. CDR3 in DNA: TGTGCCAACATTCCTCTACAAGAATCAGAACAAGAGATCCAGTACTTC.